This section outlines one T cell receptor (beta chain) sequence together with its context. Antigen: not known. These data belong to a study of OX40 agonist ivuxolimab in advanced cancers. Study information: The study treated patients with ivuxolimab, an agonistic anti-OX40 (CD134) antibody. Study-level points and caveats: On average, CD8+ T cells showed a greater number of expanded clones than CD4+.

V lost 0 bases and J lost 2, with 10 bases in between. CDR1 is SGHVS, CDR2 FQNEAQ, per germline. CDR3 length: 15 residues. Sequencing was performed with immunoSEQ multiplex PCR; in TCRdb, only in-frame clones are kept and a portion is missing. The sample shows about 48,000 clones, about nine tenths of them seen only once. This TCR came from an adult with an advanced solid tumor such as melanoma, head and neck, liver or kidney cancer. The rearrangement links TRBV7-8 to TRBJ2-5; a weak D match, TRBD1 (5 bases). This material consisted of CD4+ or CD8+ T cells sorted from blood, taken in a trial of the OX40 agonist ivuxolimab. Here the CDR3 DNA reads TGTGCCAGCAGCTTAGCATACGACAGACAAGAGACCCAGTACTTC. Protein: CASSLAYDRQETQYF.